One sample yielded the 14 T cell receptor beta chains listed below, sequenced in a study of blood T cell repertoires in COVID-19. Assay used: immunoSEQ multiplex PCR; TCRdb lists only in-frame clones, some missing. The table records under 170,000 clones, around 86% of them present only once. The sample was peripheral blood. These receptors were taken from a man in his 70s with acute or convalescent COVID-19.

The V and J genes are TRBV6-5 and TRBJ1-4, with D unclear. Trimming took 4 bases from V and 3 from J, leaving 6 bases between them. Germline V gene data show CDR1 as MNHEY and CDR2 as SVGAGI. The CDR3 runs 13 residues. The chain's CDR3 is CASSSYPNEKLFF. The CDR3 nucleotides are TGTGCCAGCAGTTCCTACCCTAATGAAAAACTGTTTTTT.

The rearrangement uses TRBV19 and TRBJ1-5; possible D gene TRBD1, 6 bases. Between the trimmed V and J ends, which lost 7 bases and 6 bases, there was a span of 19 bases. The CDR3 is 15 amino acids. Germline V lookup: CDR1 LNHDA, CDR2 SQIVND (reference sequence). The CDR3: CASTNYGTKSQPQHF. In DNA, the CDR3 is TGTGCCAGTACCAATTACGGGACAAAAAGTCAGCCCCAGCATTTT.

The gene calls are TRBV9 and TRBJ1-1, with 7 nucleotides matching TRBD1. CDR1 SGDLS and CDR2 YYNGEE come from the germline V gene. The CDR3 is 16 amino acids. The junction had 12 bases not matched to a gene; V was cut back by 4 bases and J by 3 bases. The CDR3 region has the DNA TGTGCCAGCAGCCAACCGACAGGGCTTTCGCACACTGAAGCTTTCTTT. The encoded protein is CASSQPTGLSHTEAFF.

The CDR3 coding sequence is TGTGCCAGCAGTTACCGGCAGGGGAACACTGAAGCTTTCTTT. The encoded protein is CASSYRQGNTEAFF. The chain joins TRBV6-6 to TRBJ1-1; a possible D gene is TRBD1 (5 bases). The CDR3 runs 14 residues. Trimming removed 2 bases at V and 1 base at J, with 8 bases between. Germline assignment: CDR1 MNHNY and CDR2 SVGAGI (reference sequence).

The chain couples TRBV24-1 to TRBJ2-1; D is undetermined. Trimming took off 1 base at V and 1 base at J, with 13 bases between the two ends. Germline CDR1 KGHDR, CDR2 SFDVKD. CDR3 length: 17 residues. This CDR3 reads CATSDFRSLRSYNEQFF. CDR3 in DNA: TGTGCCACCAGTGATTTTCGTAGCCTCCGATCCTACAATGAGCAGTTCTTC.

J is TRBJ2-1 and V is TRBV29-1; maybe TRBD1 (5 bases). The CDR3 is made up of 15 amino acids. Germline V gene lookup returns CDR1 SQVTM and CDR2 ANQGSEA. V lost 4 bases to trimming and J lost 8 bases, with 21 bases between them. The CDR3 sequence: CSVAGALVQGDEQFF. In nucleotides, the CDR3 is TGCAGCGTTGCTGGGGCTCTAGTTCAAGGTGATGAGCAGTTCTTC.

The V gene is TRBV28, the J gene TRBJ2-1; D is perhaps TRBD2 (5 bases). The CDR3 covers 14 residues. Germline loops: CDR1 MDHEN, CDR2 SYDVKM. With 8 bases removed from V and 0 bases from J, the gap between germline ends came to 11 bases. The CDR3 here is CASGVGSSYNEQFF. CDR3 in DNA: TGTGCCAGCGGGGTTGGGAGCTCCTACAATGAGCAGTTCTTC.

V usage is TRBV18 and J usage is TRBJ2-6, with D unclear. The CDR3 covers 15 residues. V shed 3 bases and J shed 2 bases, with 8 bases lying between them. Germline CDR1 is KGHSH and CDR2 is LQKENI. The CDR3 loop reads CASSPTETGANVLTF. As DNA, the CDR3 is TGTGCCAGCTCACCGACGGAGACTGGGGCCAACGTCCTGACTTTC.

J is TRBJ2-7 and V is TRBV2, with D uncertain. Per germline, CDR1 SNHLY and CDR2 FYNNEI. The V gene lost 2 bases and the J gene lost 2 bases, with 7 bases spanning the gap. The CDR3 has 13 amino acids. The CDR3 reads CASSEPLAYEQYF. CDR3 coding DNA: TGTGCCAGCAGTGAACCCCTAGCCTACGAGCAGTACTTC.

This clone was observed a handful of times. An end of the junction differs from the germline gene, which may be a read error. The V and J genes are TRBV7-7 and TRBJ1-5; no clear D. The germline V gene encodes CDR1 SSHAT and CDR2 FNYEAQ (reference sequence). The CDR3 loop spans 13 amino acids. The CDR3 sequence: CASSRGGGQPQHF. In nucleotides, the CDR3 is TGTGCTAGCAGCCGGGGAGGTGGTCAGCCCCAGCATTTT.

V gene TRBV15 combines with J gene TRBJ2-7; 10 bases match TRBD2. V dropped 5 bases and J dropped 2; count of bases not matched to a gene: 9. Germline V lookup: CDR1 LNHNV, CDR2 YYDKDF (reference sequence). The length of the CDR3 is 16 residues. This CDR3 is CATSPTLAGVTYEQYF. CDR3 bases: TGTGCCACCAGCCCCACCCTAGCGGGAGTGACCTACGAGCAGTACTTC.

V is TRBV28 and J is TRBJ2-1; D might be TRBD1 (6 bases). The CDR3 runs 11 residues. Germline V lookup: CDR1 MDHEN, CDR2 SYDVKM. CDR3 loop: CVLRGNNEQFF. Written as DNA, the CDR3 is TGTGTTTTGAGGGGGAACAATGAGCAGTTCTTC.

This clone has only one observation. The V call is TRBV29-1, the J call TRBJ1-2; 7 bases are a match to TRBD1. Germline-derived CDR1 and CDR2 are SQVTM and ANQGSEA. The CDR3 runs to 12 residues. V was pared by 5 bases and J by 4 bases, with 4 bases of the junction left unmatched. CDR3 sequence (DNA): TGCAGCGTTTTAGACAGGGCCTATGGCTACACCTTC. Amino acids: CSVLDRAYGYTF.

J is TRBJ2-1 and V is TRBV5-1, with TRBD2 matching 8 bases. Germline V gene sequence: CDR1 SGHRS, CDR2 YFSETQ. The CDR3 loop spans 18 amino acids. V gave up 0 bases and J gave up 0 bases; unmatched junction bases: 8. DNA for the CDR3: TGCGCCAGCAGCTTGGAGGGTAGCGGGATGAGCTCCTACAATGAGCAGTTCTTC. Translation: CASSLEGSGMSSYNEQFF.